The T cell receptor beta chain under discussion was sequenced for a study of post-analysis software for immune sequencing data. Study-wide results and limits: Clustering by F measure revealed strong co-clustering among samples prepared together in one batch. Versus controls, multiple sclerosis patients showed significantly lower diversity (normalized Chao1). About five TRBV segments, including TRBV5-6, TRBV5-1 and TRBV20-1, were more frequent in patients than controls.

The library was made from cDNA and included unique molecular identifiers. Researchers reported a few hundred thousand cDNA molecules coming from approximately 0.91 to 9.4 million T cells. TCRdb redid the calling of the PCR reads with MiXCR, one entry per CDR3 protein. The sample lists 450,000 to 650,000 distinct CDR3 sequences; 44% were seen once. Germline V CDR1 and CDR2: DFQATT, SNEGSKA (reference sequence). The CDR3 loop spans 19 amino acids. V gave up 5 bases and J gave up 6 bases; unmatched junction bases: 23. As regards this clonotype: Antigen: not known.

This rearrangement joins TRBV20-1 to TRBJ2-1; 9 nucleotides agree with TRBD2. Sequenced material: blood. The receptor was derived from a girl between 10 and 17 years old with multiple sclerosis. The CDR3 DNA reads TGCAGTGCTTCCCTCGTCGGTGCGGGACTAGCCTGGTGGATCAATGAGCAGTTCTTC. Protein sequence: CSASLVGAGLAWWINEQFF.